This is a list of T cell receptor beta chains from one sample in a study of blood T cell repertoires in COVID-19. This table comes from immunoSEQ multiplex PCR, and its TCRdb copy is limited to in-frame clones, with some not included. The data show 300,000 to 350,000 clones, around 83% seen once. Sequencing was performed on peripheral blood. Receptors were obtained from a man under 40 with active or convalescent COVID-19. CDR3s include the opening cysteine and the closing phenylalanine or tryptophan. The D gene is left open where the match is weak. Rows give clone size only sometimes, using once, few, many, or a class for an expanded clone.

>-|TRBD1|TRBV29-1|TRBJ1-4
CSVEDPSRTGMKRLFF
TGCAGCGTTGAAGATCCGAGCAGGACAGGGATGAAAAGGCTGTTTTTT
>-|TRBD2|TRBV4-2|TRBJ2-3
CASSQGWAGGTDTQYF
TGTGCCAGCAGCCAAGGATGGGCGGGGGGCACAGATACGCAGTATTTT
>-|-|TRBV28|TRBJ1-2
CASSPRTTLYGYTF
TGTGCCAGCAGTCCCCGGACAACCCTATATGGCTACACCTTC
>few|TRBD1|TRBV6-5|TRBJ1-6
CASTRQGLNSPLHF
TGTGCCAGCACCCGACAGGGCCTTAATTCACCCCTCCACTTT
>-|TRBD2|TRBV7-9|TRBJ2-2
CASSLGGAGTGELFF
TGTGCCAGCAGCTTAGGGGGAGCGGGGACCGGGGAGCTGTTTTTT
>-|-|TRBV30|TRBJ1-1
CAWVQPGNTEAFF
TGTGCCTGGGTCCAACCGGGGAACACTGAAGCTTTCTTT
>-|TRBD1|TRBV7-8|TRBJ2-2
CASSLRGPGTGELFF
TGTGCCAGCAGCTTGAGGGGGCCTGGCACCGGGGAGCTGTTTTTT
>-|TRBD1|TRBV9|TRBJ2-2
CASSQGQPSGTGELFF
TGTGCCAGCAGTCAGGGACAGCCGAGTGGCACCGGGGAGCTGTTTTTT
>-|TRBD2|TRBV3-1/TRBV3-2|TRBJ2-5
CASSQDTTSGQETQYF
TGTGCCAGCAGCCAAGATACGACTAGCGGCCAAGAGACCCAGTACTTC
>-|-|TRBV20-1|TRBJ1-3
CSASMIQGTGNTIYF
TGCAGTGCTAGTATGATTCAGGGAACTGGAAACACCATATATTTT
>-|-|TRBV28|TRBJ1-6
CASSPRQEGFSPLHF
TGTGCCAGCAGTCCCAGACAGGAAGGTTTTTCACCCCTCCACTTT
>few|-|TRBV30|TRBJ2-5
CAWSEEGWETQYF
TGTGCCTGGAGTGAGGAGGGGTGGGAGACCCAGTACTTC
>-|TRBD1|TRBV13|TRBJ2-7
CASSLSTGTGTSYEQYF
TGTGCCAGCAGCCTTTCCACCGGGACAGGGACGTCCTACGAGCAGTACTTC
>-|-|TRBV19|TRBJ1-6
CASSIINQRSPLHF
TGTGCCAGTAGTATTATCAATCAACGGTCACCCCTCCACTTT
>-|-|TRBV6-5|TRBJ2-5
CASSSIRGETQYF
TGTGCCAGCAGTTCTATTAGGGGGGAGACCCAGTACTTC
>-|-|TRBV28|TRBJ2-7
CASRRVDSYEQYF
TGTGCCAGCAGGAGAGTCGACTCCTACGAGCAGTACTTC
>-|-|TRBV3-1/TRBV3-2|TRBJ2-7
CASSQNGEQYF
TGTGCCAGCAGCCAGAACGGGGAGCAGTACTTC
>few|-|TRBV6-1|TRBJ1-3
CASSEGGFGNTIYF
TGTGCCAGCAGTGAAGGGGGCTTTGGAAACACCATATATTTT
>-|-|TRBV4-3|TRBJ2-7
CASSQEGASYEQYF
TGCGCCAGCAGCCAAGAGGGGGCTTCCTACGAGCAGTACTTC
>once|TRBD2|TRBV5-4|TRBJ2-1
CANRRDYLSGEQFF
TGTGCCAACCGCCGGGACTACCTGTCGGGGGAGCAGTTCTTC
>-|-|TRBV2|TRBJ1-1
CASTTGYTEAFF
TGTGCCAGCACTACAGGGTACACTGAAGCTTTCTTT
>-|-|TRBV5-1|TRBJ1-3
CASSLGRGSAIYF
TGCGCCAGCAGCTTGGGGAGGGGTTCTGCCATATATTTT
>-|-|TRBV19|TRBJ1-5
CASSTLRGGGQPQHF
TGTGCCAGTAGTACCCTCAGGGGCGGCGGACAGCCCCAGCATTTT
>-|-|TRBV28|TRBJ1-5
CASSPIGGVKNQPQHF
TGTGCCAGCAGCCCGATAGGGGGGGTAAAGAATCAGCCCCAGCATTTT
>-|TRBD2|TRBV15|TRBJ2-1
CATSRVASGRYNEQFF
TGTGCCACCAGCAGAGTAGCTAGCGGGCGTTACAATGAGCAGTTCTTC